Listed here is a single T cell receptor (beta chain). Clones were sequenced by immunoSEQ multiplex PCR, and TCRdb holds only the in-frame ones, with some missing. The sample has 150,000 to 180,000 clones; about 85% are singletons. This record belongs to a study of blood T cell repertoires in COVID-19. The V segment lost 0 bases and the J segment 6 bases; nucleotides outside the gene matches: 5. CDR1 and CDR2 (germline): GTSNPN, SVGIG (reference sequence). The CDR3 spans 14 residues. The V call is TRBV30, the J call TRBJ2-7; the match to TRBD2 covers 10 bases. Source material: peripheral blood. The receptor's source is a man in his sixties with COVID-19, enrolled during active disease. As DNA, the CDR3 is TGTGCCTGGAGTGTTCTAGCGGGAGTAGCCGAGCAGTACTTC. It translates to CAWSVLAGVAEQYF.